This T cell receptor beta chain was sequenced in a study of cytomegalovirus exposure and HLA in healthy donors. Whole-study results and caveats: As confirmed in vitro, three CMV-associated chains were specific for CMV antigens. Researchers counted 150 to 200 TCR beta chains as cytomegalovirus-associated. Whilst most TCR sequences proved rare, a subset of public TCRs occurred across many donors.

The table came from immunoSEQ multiplex PCR; TCRdb's copy has only in-frame clones and leaves some out. The sample includes about 170,000 clones, roughly 90% of them seen just once. With regard to this clone: The target antigen is unknown.

Trimming pared 5 bases from V and 7 bases from J, leaving 18 bases between. The CDR3 contains 15 residues. CDR1 is LNHDA, CDR2 SQIVND, per germline (reference sequence). This clonotype was obtained from a man younger than 30 in good health and CMV-seropositive. The sequenced sample was PBMCs. V and J are TRBV19 and TRBJ1-5, with D maybe TRBD1 (6 bases). CDR3 residues: CASSSGHGRGQPQHF. The CDR3 nucleotides are TGTGCCAGTAGTTCGGGACACGGCCGAGGGCAGCCCCAGCATTTT.